Below, 2 T cell receptor beta chains from the same sample are listed, as sequenced in a study of blood T cell repertoires in COVID-19. Data came from immunoSEQ multiplex PCR; TCRdb stores just in-frame clones and leaves some out. Among about 140,000 clones listed, 88% were seen once. Material: peripheral blood. Receptors were obtained from a human donor with COVID-19, enrolled during active disease. The donor label of this sample is uncertain.

This CDR3 reads CASSSGTGIFNQPQHF. CDR3 nucleotides: TGTGCCAGCAGCTCAGGGACAGGGATTTTCAATCAGCCCCAGCATTTT. The V gene is TRBV5-6, the J gene TRBJ1-5, with 9 bases that match TRBD1. The CDR3 is made up of 16 amino acids. V lost 3 bases to trimming and J lost 3 bases; unmatched junction nucleotides: 7. Germline V gene sequence: CDR1 SGHDT, CDR2 YYEEEE. Full variable domain (rest looked up from reference TRBV5-6 and TRBJ1-5): DAGVTQSPTHLIKTRGQQVTLRCSPKSGHDTVSWYQQALGQGPQFIFQYYEEEERQRGNFPDRFSGHQFPNYSSELNVNALLLGDSALYLCASSSGTGIFNQPQHFGDGTRLSIL.

This clone was seen just once. The V gene is TRBV7-3, the J gene TRBJ2-3; 12 bases map to TRBD2. Per germline, CDR1 SGHTA and CDR2 FQGTGA. Trimming took 2 bases from V and 1 from J; bases not matched to a gene: 4. This CDR3 contains 17 residues. CDR3 protein: CASSLLAGGPGTDTQYF. CDR3 in DNA: TGTGCCAGCAGCTTACTAGCGGGAGGGCCGGGCACAGATACGCAGTATTTT.